The next 21 T cell receptor beta chains were all read from a single sample in a study of molecular identifiers for immune sequencing clone quantification. TCRdb processed the PCR reads anew with MiXCR; each CDR3 protein has one entry. The sample yields 550,000 to 750,000 distinct CDR3 sequences, about 20% seen once. Sequencing input: naive CD8+ T cells from blood, with Jurkat cell RNA spiked in. Subset given: FACS-sorted CD8+CD4-CCR7+CD45RA+ naive T cells. Receptor source: a human donor in good health. Some libraries in this study had Jurkat cell RNA spiked in.

This clonotype was seen many times. The chain carries TRBV7-9 and TRBJ1-1; D possibly corresponds to TRBD1 (6 bases). The CDR3 extends over 17 amino acids. V shed 1 base and J shed 4 bases, with 19 bases lying between them. The V gene's germline CDR1 is SEHNR and CDR2 FQNEAQ (reference sequence). CDR3 bases: TGTGCCAGCAGCTTAGATGATTGGGGGGCTGGGGGCACTGAAGCTTTCTTT. Protein product: CASSLDDWGAGGTEAFF.

The chain joins TRBV6-5 to TRBJ2-3; 10 bases line up with TRBD2. This CDR3 region has 15 residues. The V gene end was trimmed by 6 bases and the J gene end by 5 bases; junction bases not matched to a gene: 8. Per the germline V gene, CDR1 is MNHEY and CDR2 is SVGAGI. CDR3 in amino acids: CASRRLAGIQDTQYF. As DNA, the CDR3 is TGTGCCAGCAGGAGACTAGCGGGCATTCAAGATACGCAGTATTTT.

This clonotype was seen ten or more times. This rearrangement joins TRBV15 to TRBJ2-1, with D unclear. The V end was cut by 1 base, the J end by 7 bases, with 11 bases between. CDR1 and CDR2 (germline): LNHNV, YYDKDF (reference sequence). This CDR3 has 14 residues. CDR3 in amino acids: CATSRVGQLNEQFF. CDR3 DNA sequence: TGTGCCACCAGCAGAGTAGGGCAGCTAAATGAGCAGTTCTTC.

This clonotype was recorded many times. The chain joins TRBV12-5 to TRBJ1-5; 9 bases are a match to TRBD1. The CDR3 runs 20 residues. CDR1 and CDR2 (germline): LGHNT, FRNRAP. The V segment lost 2 bases and the J segment 3 bases; nucleotides outside the gene matches: 17. CDR3 in amino acids: CASGLPKSSSRDRVNQPQHF. The CDR3 DNA follows: TGTGCTAGTGGTTTGCCAAAGTCGAGTTCCCGGGACAGGGTCAATCAGCCCCAGCATTTT.

A note on this clonotype: A single base separates this from a much larger clone, so it may be a read error. The chain uses TRBV5-8 and TRBJ2-3; D is uncertain. CDR1 is SGHTS and CDR2 is YDEGEE in the germline V gene. The V and J ends lost 4 bases and 7 bases respectively, with 10 bases between them. CDR3 size: 12 residues. CDR3 sequence (DNA): TGTGCCAGCAGCCATACACGAAATACGCAGTATTTT. It translates to CASSHTRNTQYF.

This clonotype was detected many times. The genes are TRBV27 and TRBJ1-5, with unresolved D. Germline-derived CDR1 and CDR2 are MNHEY and SMNVEV (reference sequence). The CDR3 totals 14 residues. V was shortened by 3 bases and J by 3 bases, with 9 bases between the two germline ends. Here the CDR3 DNA reads TGTGCCAGCAGTTTCGCCGGAACCAATCAGCCCCAGCATTTT. It specifies CASSFAGTNQPQHF.

This clonotype was counted a few times. The chain uses TRBV27 and TRBJ1-5; perhaps TRBD1 as D (5 bases). Per germline, CDR1 MNHEY and CDR2 SMNVEV (reference sequence). The V end was cut by 6 bases, the J end by 6 bases, with 18 bases between. The CDR3 covers 15 residues. The CDR3 sequence is CASRLGGIGVQPQHF. The CDR3 bases are TGTGCCAGCAGGCTGGGGGGTATTGGAGTTCAGCCCCAGCATTTT.

This clonotype was observed many times. V usage is TRBV19 and J usage is TRBJ2-3; 9 nucleotides line up with TRBD2. Germline lookup yields CDR1 LNHDA and CDR2 SQIVND (reference sequence). The junction had 6 bases not matched to a gene; V was cut back by 2 bases and J by 3 bases. The CDR3 is made up of 16 amino acids. The CDR3 is CASSITSSGTTDTQYF. For the CDR3, the DNA is TGTGCCAGTAGTATAACGTCTAGCGGGACGACAGATACGCAGTATTTT.

This sequence joins TRBV24-1 and TRBJ2-1; D unclear. Trimming stripped 5 bases from V and 7 bases from J, with 8 bases between. The CDR3 has 12 amino acids. Germline V gives CDR1 KGHDR, CDR2 SFDVKD. Here the CDR3 reads CATSGLRNEQFF. The DNA of the CDR3 is TGTGCCACCAGTGGTCTTAGGAATGAGCAGTTCTTC.

In this sample, this clonotype turned up many times. CDR3 DNA: TGCGCCAGCAGCTCACCGGGACAGGGGGCGAACACTGAAGCTTTCTTT. This translates into CASSSPGQGANTEAFF. The rearrangement uses TRBV5-1 and TRBJ1-1; 12 bases line up with TRBD1. Germline V lookup: CDR1 SGHRS, CDR2 YFSETQ. CDR3 size: 16 residues. V shed 3 bases, J shed 1 base, and the junction held 4 bases outside the gene matches.

This clonotype was picked up a small number of times. The chain uses TRBV12-3 or TRBV12-4 and TRBJ1-5; D unresolved. This CDR3 is 15 amino acids long. Trimming stripped 7 bases from V and 0 bases from J, with 13 bases between. CDR3: CASTTAGLSNQPQHF. CDR3 sequence (DNA): TGTGCCAGCACCACGGCCGGGCTTAGCAATCAGCCCCAGCATTTT.

This clonotype was observed many times. The chain is built from TRBV6-5 and TRBJ2-7, with 9 bases lining up with TRBD2. The CDR3 has 15 residues. In germline, CDR1 is MNHEY, CDR2 SVGAGI. V was pared by 2 bases and J by 2 bases, with 4 bases of the junction left unmatched. CDR3 sequence (DNA): TGTGCCAGCAGTTACACCGGGACTAGCCCCTACGAGCAGTACTTC. This encodes CASSYTGTSPYEQYF.

This chain connects TRBV18 to TRBJ2-7; 7 bases align to TRBD1. The V segment lost 0 bases and the J segment 0 bases; nucleotides outside the gene matches: 14. CDR3 length equals 19 residues. Germline V gives CDR1 KGHSH, CDR2 LQKENI. CDR3 amino acids: CASSPPDRAGRRGSYEQYF. CDR3 nucleotide sequence: TGTGCCAGCTCACCACCTGACAGGGCGGGCCGACGGGGCTCCTACGAGCAGTACTTC.

This clonotype was recorded many times. The rearrangement links TRBV7-2 to TRBJ1-6, with D unclear. CDR3 length equals 16 residues. CDR1 and CDR2 from the germline V gene are SGHTA and FQGNSA. The ends were cut back, 5 bases at V and 0 bases at J, with 11 bases in the middle. The CDR3 here is CASSPTWSSYNSPLHF. The CDR3 nucleotides are TGTGCCAGCAGCCCCACGTGGAGCTCCTATAATTCACCCCTCCACTTT.

In its sample, this clonotype was seen many times. V gene TRBV20-1 combines with J gene TRBJ2-7, with D perhaps TRBD2 (6 bases). The CDR3 contains 12 residues. CDR1 is DFQATT, CDR2 SNEGSKA, per germline (reference sequence). V was shortened by 1 base and J by 3 bases, with 7 bases between the two germline ends. CDR3 amino acids: CSARGDFYEQYF. Here the CDR3 DNA reads TGCAGTGCTAGAGGGGACTTCTACGAGCAGTACTTC.

This clonotype was counted ten times or more. The chain carries TRBV13 and TRBJ2-3, with unresolved D. Germline V CDR1 and CDR2: PRHDT, FYEKMQ (reference sequence). This CDR3 contains 15 residues. V lost 3 bases and J 4 bases, leaving 14 bases between the germline ends. The CDR3 here is CASSLRQFGPDTQYF. The CDR3 bases are TGTGCCAGCAGCTTGCGGCAGTTTGGCCCAGATACGCAGTATTTT.

This clonotype was recorded a few times. As DNA, the CDR3 is TGCAGCGTTGAAGGGGTAGATGGGGATTACAGAGCCTACGAGCAGTACTTC. Its translation: CSVEGVDGDYRAYEQYF. V gene TRBV29-1 combines with J gene TRBJ2-7; no clear D. CDR1 and CDR2 from the germline V gene are SQVTM and ANQGSEA. Trimming took off 1 base at V and 2 bases at J, with 21 bases between the two ends. The CDR3 sequence is 17 residues long.

About this clonotype: A read error is possible here, since a much larger clone lies one base away. The chain recombines TRBV23-1 with TRBJ2-1; D not resolved. TRBV23-1 is known as an ORF, though its function is uncertain. The CDR3 length is 14 residues. V lost 2 bases, J lost 9 bases, and 14 bases lay in between. CDR3 sequence (DNA): TGCGCCAGCAGTCAAATGGGCCTGCTTCGTGAGCAGTTCTTC. Amino acid sequence: CASSQMGLLREQFF.

Points on this clonotype: This may arise from a read error, as a much more abundant clone is one base away. The chain couples TRBV4-3 to TRBJ2-3; D uncertain. V lost 0 bases to trimming and J lost 4 bases, with 17 bases between them. CDR1 is LGHNA, CDR2 YSLEER, per germline. The CDR3 loop spans 17 amino acids. The CDR3, as DNA: TGCGCCAGCAGCCAAGATAGGGTGTCAGGACGGCCAGATACGCAGTATTTT. This gives the protein CASSQDRVSGRPDTQYF.

V is TRBV6-2 or TRBV6-3 and J is TRBJ2-2; D possibly corresponds to TRBD1 (6 bases). The V end lost 7 bases, the J end lost 6 bases, and 18 bases lay between the germline ends. This CDR3 has 15 amino acids. CDR1 and CDR2 (germline): MNHEY, SVGEGT. DNA of the CDR3: TGTGCCAGCAACTGCAGGGGTACGGGCGCCGGGGAGCTGTTTTTT. This gives the protein CASNCRGTGAGELFF.

This clonotype was observed many times. The chain links TRBV21-1 to TRBJ2-3; the table's D call of TRBD1 was not tested on the DNA. TRBV21-1 is noted as a pseudogene. The CDR3 contains 16 residues. CDR3 sequence: CASSTPGRNSTDTQYF. The CDR3 coding sequence is TGTGCCAGCAGCACTCCGGGACGTAACAGCACAGATACGCAGTATTTT.